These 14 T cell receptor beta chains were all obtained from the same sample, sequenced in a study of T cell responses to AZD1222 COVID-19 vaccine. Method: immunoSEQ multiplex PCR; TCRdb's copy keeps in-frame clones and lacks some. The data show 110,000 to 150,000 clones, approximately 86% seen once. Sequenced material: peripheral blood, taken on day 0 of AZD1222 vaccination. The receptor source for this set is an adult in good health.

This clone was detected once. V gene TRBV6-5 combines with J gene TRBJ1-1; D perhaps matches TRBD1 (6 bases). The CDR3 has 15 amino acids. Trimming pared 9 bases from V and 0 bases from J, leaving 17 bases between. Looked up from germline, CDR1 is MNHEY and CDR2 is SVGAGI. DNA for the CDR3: TGTGCCAGTCGCCCGGGGGGGCGGATGAACACTGAAGCTTTCTTT. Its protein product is CASRPGGRMNTEAFF.

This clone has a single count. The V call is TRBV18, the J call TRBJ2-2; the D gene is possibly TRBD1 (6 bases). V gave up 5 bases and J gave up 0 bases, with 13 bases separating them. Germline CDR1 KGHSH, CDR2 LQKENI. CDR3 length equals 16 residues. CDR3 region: CASSIRDIANTGELFF. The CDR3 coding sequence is TGTGCCAGCTCAATCCGGGACATCGCGAACACCGGGGAGCTGTTTTTT.

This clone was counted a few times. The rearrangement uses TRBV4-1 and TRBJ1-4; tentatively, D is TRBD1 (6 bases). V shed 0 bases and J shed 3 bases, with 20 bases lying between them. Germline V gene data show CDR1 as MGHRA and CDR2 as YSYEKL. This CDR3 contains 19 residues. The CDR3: CASSQDSWGGASANEKLFF. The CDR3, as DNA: TGCGCCAGCAGCCAAGATAGTTGGGGGGGCGCGAGTGCTAATGAAAAACTGTTTTTT.

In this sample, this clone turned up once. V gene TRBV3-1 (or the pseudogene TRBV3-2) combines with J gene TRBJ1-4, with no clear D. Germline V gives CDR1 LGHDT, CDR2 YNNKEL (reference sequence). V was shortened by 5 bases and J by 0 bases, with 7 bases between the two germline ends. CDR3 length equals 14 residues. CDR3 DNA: TGTGCCAGCAGCGGACCTGCAACTAATGAAAAACTGTTTTTT. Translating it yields CASSGPATNEKLFF.

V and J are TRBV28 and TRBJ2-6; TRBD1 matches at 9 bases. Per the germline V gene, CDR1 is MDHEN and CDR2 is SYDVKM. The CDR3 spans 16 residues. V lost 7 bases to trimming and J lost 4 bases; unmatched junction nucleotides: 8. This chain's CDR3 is CASTTTGGMGANVLTF. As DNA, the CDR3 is TGTGCCAGCACCACCACAGGGGGCATGGGGGCCAACGTCCTGACTTTC.

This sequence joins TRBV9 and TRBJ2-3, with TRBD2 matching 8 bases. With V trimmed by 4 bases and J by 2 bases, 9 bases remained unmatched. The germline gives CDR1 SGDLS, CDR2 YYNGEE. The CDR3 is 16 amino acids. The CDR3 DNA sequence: TGTGCCAGCAGCCCCCGGCTAGCGGGTACCACAGATACGCAGTATTTT. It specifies CASSPRLAGTTDTQYF.

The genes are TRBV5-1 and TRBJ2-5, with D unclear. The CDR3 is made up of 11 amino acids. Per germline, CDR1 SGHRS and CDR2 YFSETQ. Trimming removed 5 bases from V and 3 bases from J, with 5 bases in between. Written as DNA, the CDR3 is TGCGCCAGCAGGGTTGAAGAGACCCAGTACTTC. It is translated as CASRVEETQYF.

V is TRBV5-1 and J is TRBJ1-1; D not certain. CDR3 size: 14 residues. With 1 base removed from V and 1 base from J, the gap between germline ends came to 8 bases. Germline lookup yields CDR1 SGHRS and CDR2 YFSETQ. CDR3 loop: CASSLRLQNTEAFF. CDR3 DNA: TGCGCCAGCAGCTTGCGTCTGCAGAACACTGAAGCTTTCTTT.

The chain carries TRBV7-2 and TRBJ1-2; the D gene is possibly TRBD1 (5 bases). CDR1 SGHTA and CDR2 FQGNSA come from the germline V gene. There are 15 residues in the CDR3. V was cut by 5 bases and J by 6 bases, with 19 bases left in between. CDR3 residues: CASSILGGGRDGYTF. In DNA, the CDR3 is TGTGCCAGCAGCATACTCGGCGGGGGGAGGGATGGCTACACCTTC. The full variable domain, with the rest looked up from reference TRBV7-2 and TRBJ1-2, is GAGVSQSPSNKVTEKGKDVELRCDPISGHTALYWYRQSLGQGLEFLIYFQGNSAPDKSGLPSDRFSAERTGGSVSTLTIQRTQQEDSAVYLCASSILGGGRDGYTFGSGTRLTVV.

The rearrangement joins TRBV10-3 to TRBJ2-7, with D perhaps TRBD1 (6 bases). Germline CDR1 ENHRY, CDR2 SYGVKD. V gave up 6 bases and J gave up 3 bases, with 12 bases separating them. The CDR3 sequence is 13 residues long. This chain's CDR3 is CAISRQALYEQYF. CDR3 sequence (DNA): TGTGCCATCAGCCGACAGGCCCTCTACGAGCAGTACTTC.

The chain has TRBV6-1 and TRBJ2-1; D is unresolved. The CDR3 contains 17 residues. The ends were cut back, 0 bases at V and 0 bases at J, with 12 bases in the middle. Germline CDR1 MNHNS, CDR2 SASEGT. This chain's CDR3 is CASSEAQLGSSYNEQFF. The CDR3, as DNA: TGTGCCAGCAGTGAAGCGCAATTAGGCAGCTCCTACAATGAGCAGTTCTTC.

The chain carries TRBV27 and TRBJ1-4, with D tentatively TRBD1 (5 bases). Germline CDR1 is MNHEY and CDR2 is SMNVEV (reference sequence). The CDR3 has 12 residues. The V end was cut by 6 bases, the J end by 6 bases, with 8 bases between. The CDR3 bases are TGTGCCAGCAGGGGGCTTGATGAAAAACTGTTTTTT. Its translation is CASRGLDEKLFF.

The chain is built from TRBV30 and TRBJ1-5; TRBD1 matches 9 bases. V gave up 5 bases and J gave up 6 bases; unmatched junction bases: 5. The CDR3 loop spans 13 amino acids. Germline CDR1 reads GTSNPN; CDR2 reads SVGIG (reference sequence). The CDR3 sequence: CAWGQGFGQPQHF. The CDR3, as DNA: TGTGCCTGGGGACAGGGGTTTGGTCAGCCCCAGCATTTT. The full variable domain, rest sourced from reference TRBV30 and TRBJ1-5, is SQTIHQWPATLVQPVGSPLSLECTVEGTSNPNLYWYRQAAGRGLQLLFYSVGIGQISSEVPQNLSASRPQDRQFILSSKKLLLSDSGFYLCAWGQGFGQPQHFGDGTRLSIL.

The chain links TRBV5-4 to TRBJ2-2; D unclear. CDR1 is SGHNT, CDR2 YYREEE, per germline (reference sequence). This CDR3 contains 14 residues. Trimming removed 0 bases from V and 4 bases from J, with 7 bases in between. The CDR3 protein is CASSLEFSTGELFF. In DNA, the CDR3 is TGTGCCAGCAGCTTGGAGTTCTCCACCGGGGAGCTGTTTTTT.